This T cell receptor (beta chain) was sequenced during a study of blood T cell repertoires in COVID-19. Sequencing used immunoSEQ multiplex PCR; TCRdb keeps in-frame clones, though not all of them. The sample lists around 80,000 clones; about 82% were seen once. The ends lost 0 bases at V and 1 base at J; junction bases unmatched: 5. CDR3 length: 16 residues. CDR1 PRHDT and CDR2 FYEKMQ come from the germline V gene (reference sequence). This receptor was obtained from a woman older than 75 with active or convalescent COVID-19. Material for sequencing was peripheral blood. The V and J genes are TRBV13 and TRBJ2-7; TRBD2 matches at 8 bases. The CDR3 DNA is TGTGCCAGCAGCTTAGGCGGGAGGGCCGCATCCTACGAGCAGTACTTC. It codes for CASSLGGRAASYEQYF.